What follows are 2 T cell receptor beta chains derived from one specimen sequenced in a study of shared clonotypes between healthy human individuals. CD45RO negativity and positive selection for CCR7 defined naive CD8 cells, a population that excluded terminally differentiated effector memory CD45RA+ cells. Measured with immunoSEQ multiplex PCR; TCRdb has only the in-frame clones, and not every one. The data hold about 2.2 million clones, with about 93% observed a single time. The specimen was naive CD8+ T cells from PBMCs. The receptors here all came from a man between 18 and 29 years old in good health. Some clones in this sample may be carry-over from other donors' samples.

The chain recombines TRBV19 with TRBJ2-7; TRBD2 matches at 8 bases. The CDR3 length is 14 residues. With 9 bases clipped from V and 4 bases from J, the junction kept 11 bases outside the gene matches. Germline V gives CDR1 LNHDA, CDR2 SQIVND (reference sequence). For the CDR3, the DNA is TGTGCCAGCGGACAGCGGGAGAATTTTTACGAGCAGTACTTC. The encoded protein is CASGQRENFYEQYF.

The chain carries TRBV27 and TRBJ2-2; no definite D call. CDR1 is MNHEY and CDR2 is SMNVEV in the germline V gene (reference sequence). Trimming pared 4 bases from V and 0 bases from J, leaving 9 bases between. The CDR3 has 15 amino acids. As DNA, the CDR3 is TGTGCCAGCAGTTCAGGCATCGCGAACACCGGGGAGCTGTTTTTT. As protein: CASSSGIANTGELFF.